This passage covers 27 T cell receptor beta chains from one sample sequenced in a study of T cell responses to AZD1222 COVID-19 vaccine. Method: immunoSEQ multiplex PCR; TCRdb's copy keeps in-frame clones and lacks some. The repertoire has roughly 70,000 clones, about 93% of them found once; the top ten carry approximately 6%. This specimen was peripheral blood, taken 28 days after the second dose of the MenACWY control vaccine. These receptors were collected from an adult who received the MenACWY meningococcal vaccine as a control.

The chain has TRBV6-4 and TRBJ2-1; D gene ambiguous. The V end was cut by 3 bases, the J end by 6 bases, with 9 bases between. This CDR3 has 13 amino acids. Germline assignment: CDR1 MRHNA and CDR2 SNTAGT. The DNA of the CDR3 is TGTGCCAGCAGTGAAGGATTCGGCAATGAGCAGTTCTTC. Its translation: CASSEGFGNEQFF.

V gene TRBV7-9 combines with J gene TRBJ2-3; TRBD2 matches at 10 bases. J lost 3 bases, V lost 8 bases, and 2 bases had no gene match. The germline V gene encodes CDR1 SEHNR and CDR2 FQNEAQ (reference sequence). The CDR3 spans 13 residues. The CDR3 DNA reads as TGTGCCAGCTGGACTAGCGGAACAGATACGCAGTATTTT. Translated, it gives CASWTSGTDTQYF.

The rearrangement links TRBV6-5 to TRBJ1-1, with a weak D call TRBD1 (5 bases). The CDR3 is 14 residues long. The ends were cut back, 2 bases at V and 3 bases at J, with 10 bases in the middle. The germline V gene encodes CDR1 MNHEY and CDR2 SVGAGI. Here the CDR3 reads CASSYAGGHTEAFF. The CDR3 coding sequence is TGTGCCAGCAGTTACGCGGGGGGTCACACTGAAGCTTTCTTT.

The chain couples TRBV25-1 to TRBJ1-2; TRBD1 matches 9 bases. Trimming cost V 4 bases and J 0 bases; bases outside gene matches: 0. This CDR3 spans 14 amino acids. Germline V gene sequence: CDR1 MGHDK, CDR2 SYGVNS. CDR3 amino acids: CASSGTGANYGYTF. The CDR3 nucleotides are TGTGCCAGCAGTGGGACAGGGGCTAACTATGGCTACACCTTC.

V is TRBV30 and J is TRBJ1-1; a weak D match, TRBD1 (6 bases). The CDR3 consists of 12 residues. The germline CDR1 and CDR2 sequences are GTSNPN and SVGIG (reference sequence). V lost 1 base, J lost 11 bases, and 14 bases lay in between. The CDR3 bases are TGTGCCTGGAGTGCCCTACAGGGAAGGGCTTTCTTT. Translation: CAWSALQGRAFF.

The CDR3 is CASSTLGRGDQPQHF. The CDR3 DNA reads as TGTGCCAGTAGTACCCTAGGACGGGGGGATCAGCCCCAGCATTTT. This rearrangement joins TRBV19 to TRBJ1-5; a possible D gene is TRBD1 (5 bases). This CDR3 has 15 residues. The germline V gene encodes CDR1 LNHDA and CDR2 SQIVND (reference sequence). V was pared by 4 bases and J by 5 bases, with 15 bases between.

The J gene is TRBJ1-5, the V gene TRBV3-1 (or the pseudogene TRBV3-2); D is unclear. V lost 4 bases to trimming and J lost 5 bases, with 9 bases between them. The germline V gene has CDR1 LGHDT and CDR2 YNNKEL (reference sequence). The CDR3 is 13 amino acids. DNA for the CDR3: TGTGCCAGCAGCCCCAAACTCTATCAGCCCCAGCATTTT. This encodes CASSPKLYQPQHF.

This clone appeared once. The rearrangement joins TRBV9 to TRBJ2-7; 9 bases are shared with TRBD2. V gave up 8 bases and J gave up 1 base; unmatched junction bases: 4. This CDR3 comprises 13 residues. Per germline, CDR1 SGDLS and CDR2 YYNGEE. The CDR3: CASFSGGSYEQYF. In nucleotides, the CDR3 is TGTGCCAGTTTTAGCGGGGGTTCCTACGAGCAGTACTTC.

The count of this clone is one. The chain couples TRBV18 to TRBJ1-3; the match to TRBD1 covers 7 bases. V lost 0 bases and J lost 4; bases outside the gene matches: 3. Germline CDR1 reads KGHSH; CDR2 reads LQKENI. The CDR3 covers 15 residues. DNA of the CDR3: TGTGCCAGCTCACCACCCGGGACAGCCGGAAACACCATATATTTT. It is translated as CASSPPGTAGNTIYF.

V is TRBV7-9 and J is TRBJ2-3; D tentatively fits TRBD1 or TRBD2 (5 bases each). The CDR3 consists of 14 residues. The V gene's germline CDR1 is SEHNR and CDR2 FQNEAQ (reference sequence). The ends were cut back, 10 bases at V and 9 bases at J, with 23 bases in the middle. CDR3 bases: TGTGCCACCGGGGCAGTCGAGGCCGTCGGGACGCAGTATTTT. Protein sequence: CATGAVEAVGTQYF.

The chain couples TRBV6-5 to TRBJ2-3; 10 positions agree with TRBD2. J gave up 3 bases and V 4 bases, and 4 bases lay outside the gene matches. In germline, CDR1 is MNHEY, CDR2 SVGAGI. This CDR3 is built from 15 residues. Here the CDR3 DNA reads TGTGCCAGCAGTTCGCCGGGACTAGCGACAGATACGCAGTATTTT. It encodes CASSSPGLATDTQYF.

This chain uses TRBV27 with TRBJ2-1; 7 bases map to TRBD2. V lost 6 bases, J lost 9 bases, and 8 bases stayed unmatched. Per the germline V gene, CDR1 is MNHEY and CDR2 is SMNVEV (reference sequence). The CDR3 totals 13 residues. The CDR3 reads CASSWTGGGEQFF. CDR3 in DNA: TGTGCCAGCAGCTGGACGGGGGGAGGTGAGCAGTTCTTC.

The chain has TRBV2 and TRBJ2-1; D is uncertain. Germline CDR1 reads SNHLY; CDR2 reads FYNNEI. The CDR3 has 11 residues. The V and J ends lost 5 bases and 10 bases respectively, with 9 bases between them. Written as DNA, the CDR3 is TGTGCCAGCAGTCCCCTACTAGAGCAGTTCTTC. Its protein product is CASSPLLEQFF.

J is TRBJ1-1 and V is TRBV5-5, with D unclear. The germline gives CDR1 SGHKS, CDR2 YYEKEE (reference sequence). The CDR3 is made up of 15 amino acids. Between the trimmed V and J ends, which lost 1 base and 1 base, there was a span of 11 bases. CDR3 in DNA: TGTGCCAGCAGCTTGCACAGTTCGGCGAACACTGAAGCTTTCTTT. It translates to CASSLHSSANTEAFF.

DNA for the CDR3: TGTGCCAGCAGTTACTCGATTAGGGACAGGGGCGATCAGCCCCAGCATTTT. This codes for CASSYSIRDRGDQPQHF. The V call is TRBV6-2 or TRBV6-3, the J call TRBJ1-5; 10 positions match TRBD1. Germline lookup yields CDR1 MNHEY and CDR2 SVGEGT. This CDR3 is 17 amino acids long. V shed 0 bases and J 5 bases; nucleotides not matched to a gene: 7.

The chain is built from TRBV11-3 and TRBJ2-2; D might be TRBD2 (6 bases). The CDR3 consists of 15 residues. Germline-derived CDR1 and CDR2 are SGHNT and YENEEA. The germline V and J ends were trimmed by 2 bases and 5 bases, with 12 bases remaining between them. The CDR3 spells CASSLYRGGTGELFF. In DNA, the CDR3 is TGTGCCAGCAGCTTATATCGTGGGGGGACCGGGGAGCTGTTTTTT.

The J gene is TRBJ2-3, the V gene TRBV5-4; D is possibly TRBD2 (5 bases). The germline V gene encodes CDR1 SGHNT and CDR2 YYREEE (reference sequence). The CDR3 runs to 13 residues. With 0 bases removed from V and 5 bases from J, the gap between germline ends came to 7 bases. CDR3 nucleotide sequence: TGTGCCAGCAGCTTGGGTGGGAGAGATACGCAGTATTTT. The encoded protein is CASSLGGRDTQYF.

CDR3 in DNA: TGTGCCAGCACGCCGAGGGGTAGAAACACTGAAGCTTTCTTT. Translation: CASTPRGRNTEAFF. The chain combines TRBV6-5 with TRBJ1-1, with D perhaps matching TRBD1 (5 bases). The germline gives CDR1 MNHEY, CDR2 SVGAGI. CDR3 size: 14 residues. The V end was cut by 7 bases, the J end by 2 bases, with 14 bases between.

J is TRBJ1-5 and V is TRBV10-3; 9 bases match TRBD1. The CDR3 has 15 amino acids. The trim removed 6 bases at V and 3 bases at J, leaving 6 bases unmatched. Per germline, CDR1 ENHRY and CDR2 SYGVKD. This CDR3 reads CAISSGQGDNQPQHF. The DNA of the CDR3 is TGTGCCATCAGCTCGGGACAGGGAGACAATCAGCCCCAGCATTTT.

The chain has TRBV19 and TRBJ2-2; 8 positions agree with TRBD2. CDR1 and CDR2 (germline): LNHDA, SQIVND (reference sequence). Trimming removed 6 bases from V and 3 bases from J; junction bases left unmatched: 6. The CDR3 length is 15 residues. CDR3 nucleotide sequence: TGTGCCAGTAGGGGGGGACTAGATGACACCGGGGAGCTGTTTTTT. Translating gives CASRGGLDDTGELFF.

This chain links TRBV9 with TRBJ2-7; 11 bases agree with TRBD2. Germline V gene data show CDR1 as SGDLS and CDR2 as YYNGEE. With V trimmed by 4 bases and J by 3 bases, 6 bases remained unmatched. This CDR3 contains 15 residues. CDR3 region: CASSPASGRFYEQYF. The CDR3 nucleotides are TGTGCCAGCAGCCCGGCTAGCGGGAGGTTCTACGAGCAGTACTTC.

The CDR3 DNA is TGTGCCAGCAGTTTCCGAAATCAGCCCCAGCATTTT. Its translation is CASSFRNQPQHF. This chain connects TRBV27 to TRBJ1-5, with unresolved D. This CDR3 contains 12 residues. Trimming shortened V by 3 bases and J by 4 bases, and 4 bases separated the two germline ends. Per germline, CDR1 MNHEY and CDR2 SMNVEV (reference sequence).

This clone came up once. CDR3 protein: CASSRNRVRYTF. In DNA, the CDR3 is TGTGCCAGCAGCCGGAACAGGGTTCGCTACACCTTC. The genes are TRBV14 and TRBJ1-2; D may be TRBD1 (6 bases). This CDR3 has 12 residues. The germline CDR1 and CDR2 sequences are SGHDN and FVKESK. Trimming left V 4 bases short and J 9 bases short, with 12 bases between.

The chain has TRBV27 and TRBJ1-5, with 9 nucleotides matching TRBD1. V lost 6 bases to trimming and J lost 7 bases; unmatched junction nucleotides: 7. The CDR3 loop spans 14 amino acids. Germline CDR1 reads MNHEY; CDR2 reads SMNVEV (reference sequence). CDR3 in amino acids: CASRQQGAGQPQHF. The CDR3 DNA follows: TGTGCCAGCAGACAACAGGGGGCTGGACAGCCCCAGCATTTT.

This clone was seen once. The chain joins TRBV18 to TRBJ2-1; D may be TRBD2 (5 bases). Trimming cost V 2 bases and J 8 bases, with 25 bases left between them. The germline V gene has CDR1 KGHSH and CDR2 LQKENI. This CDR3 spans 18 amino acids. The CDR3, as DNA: TGTGCCAGCTCACCAGGAGCCCCCAGCGGTACCTCCCCCTATGAGCAGTTCTTC. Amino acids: CASSPGAPSGTSPYEQFF. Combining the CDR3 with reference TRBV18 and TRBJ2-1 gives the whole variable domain NAGVMQNPRHLVRRRGQEARLRCSPMKGHSHVYWYRQLPEEGLKFMVYLQKENIIDESGMPKERFSAEFPKEGPSILRIQQVVRGDSAAYFCASSPGAPSGTSPYEQFFGPGTRLTVL.

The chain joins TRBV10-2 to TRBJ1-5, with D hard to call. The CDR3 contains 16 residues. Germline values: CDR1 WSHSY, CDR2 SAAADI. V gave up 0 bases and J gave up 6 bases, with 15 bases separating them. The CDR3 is CASSESWLGRLQPQHF. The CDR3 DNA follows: TGCGCCAGCAGTGAGTCATGGCTCGGGCGGCTTCAGCCCCAGCATTTT.

The CDR3 region is CASNWVGMNTEAFF. The DNA for the CDR3 is TGTGCCAGCAATTGGGTTGGGATGAACACTGAAGCTTTCTTT. The chain is built from TRBV2 and TRBJ1-1; D is ambiguous. Per the germline V gene, CDR1 is SNHLY and CDR2 is FYNNEI. CDR3 length equals 14 residues. V lost 7 bases and J 0 bases, leaving 12 bases between the germline ends.